The source of this T cell receptor (beta chain) is a study of blood T cell repertoires in COVID-19. Across the study: Donors in the United States, Italy and Spain gave samples during acute or convalescent COVID-19. The analysed material was cDNA or gDNA that came from T cells, B-cell-depleted T cells, or PBMCs.

The J segment lost 4 bases and the V segment lost 6 bases, leaving 3 bases of the junction unmatched. The germline gives CDR1 MNHEY, CDR2 SVGAGI. This CDR3 contains 14 residues. Original data processing: Using reference gene primer amplification, nucleated cell counts were estimated. Some clones are missing from TCRdb's copy, which holds only in-frame ones; the method was immunoSEQ multiplex PCR. Clone size and the V and J calls come from that table; the DNA yielded D and trimming. The sample lists roughly 200,000 clones, 86% occurring once. In this sample, this clone turned up a few times. Sequencing was performed on PBMCs or T cells enriched from blood (not recorded which). J is TRBJ1-4 and V is TRBV6-5; 9 bases are shared with TRBD1. The TCR comes from a woman in her 30s who had been exposed to COVID-19. CDR3 DNA: TGTGCCAGCAGACAGACAGGGGGTAATGAAAAACTGTTTTTT. This gives the protein CASRQTGGNEKLFF.